This entry lists 8 T cell receptor beta chains sequenced from one sample in a study of T-cell memory formation after mild COVID-19. TCRdb reprocessed the 5' RACE reads with MiXCR, giving one entry per CDR3 protein. Among about 350,000 distinct CDR3 sequences listed, approximately 14% were seen once. The sequencing input was PBMCs or a T cell subset sorted from them (not recorded which). All receptors derive from a man between 18 and 29 years old who had mild COVID-19 (a few samples of this study predate the infection). Cell type and time point are not known.

In this sample, this clonotype turned up a few times. The chain employs TRBV4-2 and TRBJ2-5; D gene unclear. V lost 2 bases and J 2 bases, leaving 12 bases between the germline ends. CDR3 length equals 15 residues. The germline V gene has CDR1 LGHNA and CDR2 YNFKEQ. CDR3: CASSQRLGPQETQYF. Here the CDR3 DNA reads TGTGCCAGCAGCCAACGGTTAGGGCCGCAAGAGACCCAGTACTTC.

The V call is TRBV2, the J call TRBJ1-2, with D possibly matching TRBD1 (6 bases). CDR1 and CDR2 (germline): SNHLY, FYNNEI. This CDR3 has 12 residues. Trimming removed 4 bases from V and 4 bases from J, with 7 bases in between. The CDR3 bases are TGTGCCAGCAGTGCAGGGGTCTATGGCTACACCTTC. It yields the protein CASSAGVYGYTF. The full variable domain, its missing parts supplied by reference TRBV2 and TRBJ1-2, is EPEVTQTPSHQVTQMGQEVILRCVPISNHLYFYWYRQILGQKVEFLVSFYNNEISEKSEIFDDQFSVERPDGSNFTLKIRSTKLEDSAMYFCASSAGVYGYTFGSGTRLTVV.

This sequence joins TRBV9 and TRBJ1-2; 9 positions match TRBD1. Germline trimming cut 3 bases from V and 4 bases from J; bases unmatched to any gene: 7. Germline V gene sequence: CDR1 SGDLS, CDR2 YYNGEE. The CDR3 spans 15 residues. The DNA of the CDR3 is TGTGCCAGCAGCGCTGGACAGGGGATTCCCTATGGCTACACCTTC. Its protein product is CASSAGQGIPYGYTF.

The V gene is TRBV5-1, the J gene TRBJ1-1; 8 bases map to TRBD1. This CDR3 has 15 residues. J gave up 2 bases and V 0 bases, and 3 bases lay outside the gene matches. The germline CDR1 and CDR2 sequences are SGHRS and YFSETQ. This CDR3 reads CASSLADRANTEAFF. In nucleotides, the CDR3 is TGCGCCAGCAGCTTGGCGGACAGGGCCAACACTGAAGCTTTCTTT.

This clonotype was seen repeatedly, ten times or more. In nucleotides, the CDR3 is TGCGCCAGCAGCTTCGGGGACAGGGCAAATCAGCCCCAGCATTTT. It is translated as CASSFGDRANQPQHF. The chain has TRBV5-1 and TRBJ1-5, with TRBD1 identical over 9 bases. The germline CDR1 and CDR2 sequences are SGHRS and YFSETQ. The CDR3 runs to 15 residues. J was trimmed by 4 bases and V by 2 bases; bases with no gene match: 4.

The table lists this clonotype with a few counts. The rearrangement links TRBV29-1 to TRBJ1-2; D unclear. The V and J ends lost 4 bases and 7 bases respectively, with 10 bases between them. Germline lookup yields CDR1 SQVTM and CDR2 ANQGSEA. The CDR3 runs 11 residues. CDR3 in DNA: TGCAGCGTTGGAGACTGGGCTGGCTACACCTTC. Residues: CSVGDWAGYTF.

This clonotype was seen a handful of times. The chain links TRBV7-2 to TRBJ1-5; 12 nucleotides agree with TRBD1. Per germline, CDR1 SGHTA and CDR2 FQGNSA. The J segment lost 6 bases and the V segment lost 5 bases, leaving 5 bases of the junction unmatched. CDR3 size: 15 residues. CDR3 sequence: CASSPGTGGGQPQHF. The CDR3 coding sequence is TGTGCCAGCAGCCCAGGGACAGGGGGCGGTCAGCCCCAGCATTTT.

The rearrangement links TRBV11-2 to TRBJ2-6; 14 bases line up with TRBD2. Trimming cost V 5 bases and J 0 bases; bases outside gene matches: 6. The germline gives CDR1 SGHAT, CDR2 FQNNGV. This CDR3 comprises 19 residues. Written as DNA, the CDR3 is TGTGCCAGCAGCAGGACTAGCGGGGGGCTTAGCTCTGGGGCCAACGTCCTGACTTTC. Encoded protein: CASSRTSGGLSSGANVLTF.